Below are 12 T cell receptor beta chains sequenced from a single sample in a study of PD-L1 blockade in urothelial cancer. Stated time point: pretreatment peripheral blood. Using immunoSEQ multiplex PCR, the repertoire was profiled, and TCRdb retains in-frame clones only, with some absent. The sample consists of 43,000 or so clones, 80% of them appearing once. Sample: PBMCs, taken around atezolizumab (anti-PD-L1) treatment. The source of these receptors is a man in his sixties with urothelial cancer.

The chain uses TRBV28 and TRBJ2-7, with 14 bases identical to TRBD2. This CDR3 comprises 15 residues. The V gene's germline CDR1 is MDHEN and CDR2 SYDVKM. V lost 4 bases to trimming and J lost 5 bases; unmatched junction nucleotides: 4. The CDR3 DNA is TGTGCCAGCAGTTCCGGGACTAGCGGGAGTCACGAGCAGTACTTC. This codes for CASSSGTSGSHEQYF.

The chain has TRBV28 and TRBJ1-2; no definite D call. The V gene lost 3 bases and the J gene lost 4 bases, with 9 bases spanning the gap. CDR1 MDHEN and CDR2 SYDVKM come from the germline V gene. The CDR3 has 13 residues. The CDR3 protein is CASSFGGSYGYTF. The CDR3 DNA follows: TGTGCCAGCAGTTTCGGCGGGAGCTATGGCTACACCTTC.

The chain couples TRBV6-1 to TRBJ2-1; 9 bases agree with TRBD2. Per the germline V gene, CDR1 is MNHNS and CDR2 is SASEGT. The CDR3 length is 14 residues. The V and J ends lost 2 bases and 13 bases, in that order; junction bases with no gene match: 9. The CDR3 nucleotides are TGTGCCAGCAGTGAACAAATAGCGGGAGTATCCCAGTTCTTC. This gives the protein CASSEQIAGVSQFF.

The rearrangement uses TRBV15 and TRBJ2-7; TRBD1 agrees at 8 bases. Germline V lookup: CDR1 LNHNV, CDR2 YYDKDF (reference sequence). CDR3 size: 16 residues. V dropped 3 bases and J dropped 0; count of bases not matched to a gene: 7. The CDR3 protein is CATSSLTGQDSYEQYF. The CDR3 nucleotides read TGTGCCACCAGCAGTCTTACGGGACAGGACTCCTACGAGCAGTACTTC.

The chain has TRBV10-2 and TRBJ2-7; 10 positions agree with TRBD2. Looked up from germline, CDR1 is WSHSY and CDR2 is SAAADI. The CDR3 spans 15 residues. V gave up 3 bases and J gave up 3 bases; unmatched junction bases: 5. The CDR3 loop is CASSEGLAGGYEQYF. The CDR3 DNA reads as TGCGCCAGCAGTGAAGGTTTAGCGGGAGGCTACGAGCAGTACTTC.

The chain employs TRBV19 and TRBJ2-5; the match to TRBD2 covers 10 bases. The CDR3 extends over 13 amino acids. V shed 5 bases and J 5 bases; nucleotides not matched to a gene: 2. Germline V gene lookup returns CDR1 LNHDA and CDR2 SQIVND (reference sequence). The CDR3 DNA sequence: TGTGCCAGTAGTTTTAGCGGGAGGGAGACCCAGTACTTC. Translated: CASSFSGRETQYF.

The chain recombines TRBV18 with TRBJ1-4; D is ambiguous. V lost 3 bases to trimming and J lost 12 bases, with 11 bases between them. CDR1 and CDR2 (germline): KGHSH, LQKENI. CDR3 length: 12 amino acids. DNA of the CDR3: TGTGCCAGCTCACCGCGCGGCGAGGAACTGTTTTTT. Translated: CASSPRGEELFF.

The rearrangement links TRBV28 to TRBJ1-3; no clear D. Trimming took off 10 bases at V and 3 bases at J, with 7 bases between the two ends. The CDR3 sequence is 11 residues long. Germline assignment: CDR1 MDHEN and CDR2 SYDVKM. CDR3: CATKFGNTIYF. DNA of the CDR3: TGTGCCACCAAATTTGGAAACACCATATATTTT.

The chain is built from TRBV7-9 and TRBJ1-3; 7 bases match TRBD1. Germline V gene sequence: CDR1 SEHNR, CDR2 FQNEAQ (reference sequence). With 7 bases clipped from V and 4 bases from J, the junction kept 10 bases outside the gene matches. The CDR3 contains 15 residues. The CDR3 coding sequence is TGTGCCAGCACCCCCCGACAGGGTCTCGGAAACACCATATATTTT. Amino acid sequence: CASTPRQGLGNTIYF.

This chain connects TRBV9 to TRBJ2-2; 9 nucleotides align to TRBD2. The CDR3 is 18 residues long. Germline V gene sequence: CDR1 SGDLS, CDR2 YYNGEE. With V trimmed by 0 bases and J by 5 bases, 11 bases remained unmatched. The CDR3 DNA sequence: TGTGCCAGCAGCGTAGTGGCGGGAGGGCCAGGGGGAACCGGGGAGCTGTTTTTT. Its protein is CASSVVAGGPGGTGELFF.

The V gene is TRBV30, the J gene TRBJ2-1; 11 bases match TRBD2. The CDR3 runs 15 residues. Trimming cost V 2 bases and J 7 bases; bases outside gene matches: 7. The V gene's germline CDR1 is GTSNPN and CDR2 SVGIG (reference sequence). The CDR3 nucleotides read TGTGCCTGGAGTCAAGGGACTAGCGGACTGAATGAGCAGTTCTTC. Amino acid sequence: CAWSQGTSGLNEQFF.

The chain has TRBV14 and TRBJ2-2; 7 bases match TRBD2. Germline V gene data show CDR1 as SGHDN and CDR2 as FVKESK. The V segment lost 7 bases and the J segment 1 base; nucleotides outside the gene matches: 3. The CDR3 spans 14 residues. The CDR3 DNA reads as TGTGCCAGCAACACGGGGGGGAACACCGGGGAGCTGTTTTTT. Protein sequence: CASNTGGNTGELFF.